The 2 T cell receptor beta chains below all came from one sample that was sequenced in a study of CD8 T cells in ankylosing spondylitis. MiXCR, run by TCRdb on the 5' RACE reads, gives a single entry per CDR3 protein. Altogether about 400,000 distinct CDR3 sequences are present, roughly 20% being singletons, with the ten largest covering about an eighth. Sequences were obtained from blood, either unsorted or a sorted T cell fraction (not recorded which). These receptor sequences come from a male donor with ankylosing spondylitis or in good health (not recorded which).

This clonotype was counted between two and nine times. The chain joins TRBV10-3 to TRBJ2-1, with TRBD2 identical over 8 bases. Germline values: CDR1 ENHRY, CDR2 SYGVKD. CDR3 length: 13 residues. Germline trimming cut 6 bases from V and 3 bases from J; bases unmatched to any gene: 1. In DNA form, the CDR3 reads TGTGCCATCAGCGGGGGGGACTACAATGAGCAGTTCTTC. Translated: CAISGGDYNEQFF.

The gene calls are TRBV2 and TRBJ2-2; unclear D gene. CDR1 is SNHLY and CDR2 is FYNNEI in the germline V gene. The CDR3 is 14 residues long. V lost 6 bases to trimming and J lost 3 bases, with 11 bases between them. The CDR3 sequence is CASSPTTDTGELFF. The CDR3 region has the DNA TGTGCCAGCAGCCCGACCACGGACACCGGGGAGCTGTTTTTT. The entire variable domain, with the rest obtained from reference TRBV2 and TRBJ2-2, is as follows: EPEVTQTPSHQVTQMGQEVILRCVPISNHLYFYWYRQILGQKVEFLVSFYNNEISEKSEIFDDQFSVERPDGSNFTLKIRSTKLEDSAMYFCASSPTTDTGELFFGEGSRLTVL.